These 26 T cell receptor beta chains were sequenced from one sample in a study of blood T cells in healthy people across ages. Using a J-beta primer mix together with a sample-barcoded 5' primer, a second PCR was run for roughly 6 to 12 cycles. TCRdb reanalysed the 5' RACE reads using MiXCR and keeps one entry per CDR3 protein. The table records 1.5 million to 2 million distinct CDR3 sequences, roughly 27% of them present only once. Sequenced sample: blood. All receptors derive from a woman between 25 and 40 years old in good health.

The V gene is TRBV2, the J gene TRBJ2-1, with D perhaps TRBD2 (6 bases). This CDR3 spans 15 amino acids. V was trimmed by 3 bases and J by 6 bases, leaving 15 bases between them. Germline assignment: CDR1 SNHLY and CDR2 FYNNEI. The CDR3 loop reads CASSDFGRGGNEQFF. The CDR3 DNA follows: TGTGCCAGCAGTGACTTCGGGCGGGGTGGCAATGAGCAGTTCTTC.

The V and J genes are TRBV5-1 and TRBJ1-6; 11 bases agree with TRBD1. J was trimmed by 3 bases and V by 0 bases; bases with no gene match: 5. The germline CDR1 and CDR2 sequences are SGHRS and YFSETQ. CDR3 length: 18 amino acids. The DNA of the CDR3 is TGCGCCAGCAGCTTGGCCCGGACAGGGGGCGGCTATAATTCACCCCTCCACTTT. Protein product: CASSLARTGGGYNSPLHF.

The rearrangement links TRBV7-9 to TRBJ1-2; D is unclear. The CDR3 is 14 residues long. Trimming removed 0 bases at V and 4 bases at J, with 9 bases between. Germline V gene sequence: CDR1 SEHNR, CDR2 FQNEAQ (reference sequence). DNA of the CDR3: TGTGCCAGCAGCTTAGCGCCCTGGACCTATGGCTACACCTTC. This sequence encodes CASSLAPWTYGYTF. The full variable domain, with the rest looked up from reference TRBV7-9 and TRBJ1-2, is DTGVSQNPRHKITKRGQNVTFRCDPISEHNRLYWYRQTLGQGPEFLTYFQNEAQLEKSRLLSDRFSAERPKGSFSTLEIQRTEQGDSAMYLCASSLAPWTYGYTFGSGTRLTVV.

Here the CDR3 DNA reads TGCAGTGCCGGGCCCAGGGGACCCTACAATGAGCAGTTCTTC. Protein sequence: CSAGPRGPYNEQFF. The chain joins TRBV20-1 to TRBJ2-1, with D maybe TRBD1 (6 bases). The CDR3 contains 14 residues. Germline V lookup: CDR1 DFQATT, CDR2 SNEGSKA (reference sequence). V lost 6 bases to trimming and J lost 2 bases, with 14 bases between them.

With respect to this clonotype: One end of the junction does not line up with germline, which may come from a read error. The V and J genes are TRBV5-1 and TRBJ2-5, with 8 bases lining up with TRBD2. This CDR3 contains 15 residues. Germline-derived CDR1 and CDR2 are SGHRS and YFSETQ. CDR3 sequence (DNA): TGCGCCGGCAGATACGGGAGCGGGGGTCAAGAGACCCAGTACTTC. As protein: CAGRYGSGGQETQYF.

This clonotype was seen once. A much more abundant neighbour one base away suggests this may be a read error. V is TRBV12-3 or TRBV12-4 and J is TRBJ1-2; TRBD1 agrees at 8 bases. Trimming removed 4 bases from V and 10 bases from J; junction bases left unmatched: 8. The CDR3 spans 13 residues. CDR3 in DNA: TGTGCCAGCAGTTCGGGACAGGCGGGAGACTACACCTTC. Its protein is CASSSGQAGDYTF.

This clonotype was seen a few times. V is TRBV7-2 and J is TRBJ2-1, with D unclear. V lost 4 bases and J lost 6, with 10 bases in between. The CDR3 is 13 residues long. Germline V gives CDR1 SGHTA, CDR2 FQGNSA. CDR3 sequence (DNA): TGTGCCAGCAGCTCGCCAGACGGCAATGAGCAGTTCTTC. This gives the protein CASSSPDGNEQFF.

The genes are TRBV5-1 and TRBJ2-2; D not certain. The germline CDR1 and CDR2 sequences are SGHRS and YFSETQ. This CDR3 has 14 residues. Trimming shortened V by 9 bases and J by 3 bases, and 15 bases separated the two germline ends. The CDR3 here is CATTSGADTGELFF. The CDR3 DNA is TGCGCCACCACAAGTGGCGCGGACACCGGGGAGCTGTTTTTT.

This clonotype was recorded a few times. This sequence joins TRBV7-7 and TRBJ1-5; D gene ambiguous. V lost 5 bases, J lost 1 base, and 12 bases lay in between. Germline values: CDR1 SSHAT, CDR2 FNYEAQ (reference sequence). This CDR3 comprises 15 residues. CDR3 nucleotide sequence: TGTGCCAGCAGCCCTACAGATCGGAGCAATCAGCCCCAGCATTTT. This codes for CASSPTDRSNQPQHF.

This clonotype was seen more than once but under ten times. At one boundary the junction diverges from the germline segment, which might be a read error. V is TRBV5-5 and J is TRBJ2-5, with D perhaps matching TRBD1 (6 bases). CDR3 length: 15 amino acids. Looked up from germline, CDR1 is SGHKS and CDR2 is YYEKEE (reference sequence). CDR3 residues: CTSSSHRTAQETQYF. The CDR3 DNA sequence: TGTACCAGCAGCTCACACAGGACAGCCCAAGAGACCCAGTACTTC.

In its sample, this clonotype was seen a few times. The V call is TRBV25-1, the J call TRBJ2-3; a possible D gene is TRBD1 (6 bases). The germline CDR1 and CDR2 sequences are MGHDK and SYGVNS. The CDR3 is 15 residues long. Trimming left V 6 bases short and J 5 bases short, with 18 bases between. CDR3 protein: CASSRIEVGGDTQYF. In nucleotides, the CDR3 is TGTGCCAGCAGCCGAATAGAAGTAGGGGGAGATACGCAGTATTTT.

There are a few counts of this clonotype. Compared with germline, one end of the junction differs, possibly owing to a read error. The chain recombines TRBV11-2 with TRBJ2-2, with 7 bases that match TRBD1. Germline values: CDR1 SGHAT, CDR2 FQNNGV. The CDR3 runs 16 residues. CDR3: CASSLNRQGSTGERFF. CDR3 DNA: TGTGCCAGCAGCTTAAACCGACAGGGCTCTACCGGGGAGCGGTTTTTT.

This clonotype was seen ten or more times. The rearrangement links TRBV5-1 to TRBJ1-1; D is ambiguous. Germline V gene lookup returns CDR1 SGHRS and CDR2 YFSETQ. This CDR3 comprises 13 residues. V lost 7 bases and J lost 0, with 10 bases in between. This CDR3 is CASRYAMNTEAFF. The CDR3 nucleotides read TGCGCCAGCCGCTATGCCATGAACACTGAAGCTTTCTTT.

The table lists this clonotype with a few counts. The chain couples TRBV29-1 to TRBJ2-5, with D uncertain. V was shortened by 1 base and J by 4 bases, with 16 bases between the two germline ends. This CDR3 contains 15 residues. Germline values: CDR1 SQVTM, CDR2 ANQGSEA. The CDR3 DNA reads as TGCAGCGTTGAAGGTCGTGGGGTGCTGATAGAGACCCAGTACTTC. Its translation: CSVEGRGVLIETQYF.

This clonotype was counted ten times or more. The chain links TRBV7-9 to TRBJ2-7, with D perhaps matching TRBD2 (6 bases). The CDR3 has 16 amino acids. The germline CDR1 and CDR2 sequences are SEHNR and FQNEAQ (reference sequence). Trimming cost V 4 bases and J 4 bases, with 20 bases left between them. As DNA, the CDR3 is TGTGCCAGCAGCTCGCGGGACCCCGGGATAGTATACGAGCAGTACTTC. Its translation is CASSSRDPGIVYEQYF.

The chain has TRBV27 and TRBJ2-3; 7 bases agree with TRBD1. CDR1 MNHEY and CDR2 SMNVEV come from the germline V gene (reference sequence). The ends lost 4 bases at V and 0 bases at J; junction bases unmatched: 4. CDR3 length: 15 residues. The DNA of the CDR3 is TGTGCCAGCAGTTCTGAACAGGGGAGCACAGATACGCAGTATTTT. Translated: CASSSEQGSTDTQYF.

The chain combines TRBV20-1 with TRBJ2-5; TRBD2 is a possible D gene (5 bases). CDR1 is DFQATT and CDR2 is SNEGSKA in the germline V gene (reference sequence). V gave up 6 bases and J gave up 2 bases, with 19 bases separating them. This CDR3 spans 15 amino acids. CDR3 nucleotides: TGCAGTGCCAGCTCCCCCGGGGTGCGGCAAGAGACCCAGTACTTC. It codes for CSASSPGVRQETQYF.

Only a few counts were recorded for this clonotype. V usage is TRBV5-1 and J usage is TRBJ2-5, with TRBD2 identical over 11 bases. The CDR3 runs 15 residues. After removal of 5 bases from V and 5 bases from J, the junction contained 8 bases not matched to a gene. Per germline, CDR1 SGHRS and CDR2 YFSETQ. CDR3 protein: CASRFSGGVRETQYF. The CDR3 DNA follows: TGCGCCAGCAGATTTAGCGGGGGGGTCCGGGAGACCCAGTACTTC.

The chain employs TRBV29-1 and TRBJ2-4, with TRBD1 matching over 11 bases. The V gene end was trimmed by 3 bases and the J gene end by 13 bases; junction bases not matched to a gene: 8. The CDR3 has 13 residues. Germline V gives CDR1 SQVTM, CDR2 ANQGSEA. The CDR3 nucleotides read TGCAGCGTTGACGCGGGACAGGGGGAAGAGCAGTACTTC. Encoded protein: CSVDAGQGEEQYF.

This clonotype was counted a few times. The V and J genes are TRBV27 and TRBJ2-2; D remains ambiguous. This CDR3 spans 13 amino acids. CDR1 and CDR2 (germline): MNHEY, SMNVEV (reference sequence). Trimming cost V 6 bases and J 2 bases, with 7 bases left between them. The CDR3: CASSGFNTGELFF. The CDR3 DNA is TGTGCCAGCAGCGGTTTTAACACCGGGGAGCTGTTTTTT.

The chain joins TRBV5-1 to TRBJ2-5, with 8 nucleotides matching TRBD1. V lost 5 bases and J lost 4; bases outside the gene matches: 4. The CDR3 has 13 amino acids. Germline V CDR1 and CDR2: SGHRS, YFSETQ. This CDR3 is CASRGQDLETQYF. CDR3 bases: TGCGCCAGCAGGGGACAGGATCTAGAGACCCAGTACTTC.

This clonotype was counted ten times or more. V usage is TRBV9 and J usage is TRBJ1-6; no firm D call. This CDR3 comprises 12 residues. CDR1 and CDR2 (germline): SGDLS, YYNGEE. V lost 4 bases and J 7 bases, leaving 6 bases between the germline ends. The CDR3 nucleotides are TGTGCCAGCAGCAACCCCAATTCACCCCTCCACTTT. It yields the protein CASSNPNSPLHF.

This clonotype came up many times. This sequence joins TRBV10-1 and TRBJ2-7, with D possibly TRBD2 on 6 matching bases. Trimming cost V 8 bases and J 6 bases, with 17 bases left between them. From germline, CDR1 is WNHNN and CDR2 SYGVQD (reference sequence). The CDR3 sequence is 13 residues long. CDR3 nucleotide sequence: TGCGCCAGCCGCGACGGGAGAACTTCCGAGCAGTACTTC. This translates into CASRDGRTSEQYF.

This chain connects TRBV6-5 to TRBJ1-1, with 7 bases matching TRBD1. Per the germline V gene, CDR1 is MNHEY and CDR2 is SVGAGI. V gave up 1 base and J gave up 1 base; unmatched junction bases: 6. The CDR3 spans 16 residues. CDR3 in DNA: TGTGCCAGCAGTTACTTATCAGGGGGAGAGAACACTGAAGCTTTCTTT. Amino acid sequence: CASSYLSGGENTEAFF.

The chain is built from TRBV28 and TRBJ2-7; D is unresolved. Deletions cut 7 bases from V and 0 bases from J, with 16 bases between. The CDR3 is made up of 15 amino acids. Germline V gene lookup returns CDR1 MDHEN and CDR2 SYDVKM. DNA of the CDR3: TGTGCCAGCACCACAAAGGGCCAAGCCTCCTACGAGCAGTACTTC. Translating it yields CASTTKGQASYEQYF.

This clonotype was observed at least ten times. The V and J genes are TRBV7-9 and TRBJ2-1; 7 nucleotides match TRBD2. Germline assignment: CDR1 SEHNR and CDR2 FQNEAQ (reference sequence). The CDR3 is made up of 13 amino acids. The ends lost 5 bases at V and 9 bases at J; junction bases unmatched: 7. The CDR3 sequence is CASSTSAGAEQFF. CDR3 DNA sequence: TGTGCCAGCAGCACCTCGGCGGGAGCTGAGCAGTTCTTC.